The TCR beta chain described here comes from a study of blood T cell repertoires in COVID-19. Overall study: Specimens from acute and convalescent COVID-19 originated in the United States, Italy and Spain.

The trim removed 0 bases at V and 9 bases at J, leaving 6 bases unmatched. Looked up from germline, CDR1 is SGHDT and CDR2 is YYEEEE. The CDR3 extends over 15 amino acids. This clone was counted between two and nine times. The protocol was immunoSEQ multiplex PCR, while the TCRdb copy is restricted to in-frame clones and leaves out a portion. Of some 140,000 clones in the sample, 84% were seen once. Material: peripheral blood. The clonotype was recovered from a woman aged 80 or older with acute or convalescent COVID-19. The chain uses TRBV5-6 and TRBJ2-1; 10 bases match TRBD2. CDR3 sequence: CASSLVLAGVVEQFF. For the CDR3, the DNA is TGTGCCAGCAGCTTGGTTCTAGCGGGGGTAGTTGAGCAGTTCTTC.